The next 5 T cell receptor beta chains were all read from a single sample in a study of cytomegalovirus exposure and HLA in healthy donors. A multiplex PCR was run with 60 Vbeta primers and 13 Jbeta primers. Data came from immunoSEQ multiplex PCR; TCRdb stores just in-frame clones and leaves some out. The repertoire holds roughly 120,000 clones, with about three quarters as singletons. The material sequenced was PBMCs. These receptors were collected from a woman aged 25 to 39 in good health and CMV-seronegative.

This clone was seen just once. The chain recombines TRBV4-3 with TRBJ2-1; D perhaps matches TRBD2 (6 bases). Per the germline V gene, CDR1 is LGHNA and CDR2 is YSLEER. CDR3 size: 14 residues. V was cut by 0 bases and J by 6 bases, with 9 bases left in between. CDR3 sequence: CASSQDLGGNEQFF. CDR3 in DNA: TGCGCCAGCAGCCAAGATCTGGGAGGCAATGAGCAGTTCTTC.

On this clone: Other DNA sequences from this sample encode an identical CDR3 as well. The J gene is TRBJ2-7, the V gene TRBV30, with TRBD1 matching over 8 bases. The CDR3 has 13 amino acids. Germline assignment: CDR1 GTSNPN and CDR2 SVGIG (reference sequence). V dropped 0 bases and J dropped 3; count of bases not matched to a gene: 1. CDR3 bases: TGTGCCTGGAGTGTAGGGACAGGCTACGAGCAGTACTTC. Amino acids: CAWSVGTGYEQYF.

In nucleotides, the CDR3 is TGTGCCTGGAGTTGGGACAGATCTAATGAAAAACTGTTTTTT. Translated: CAWSWDRSNEKLFF. The chain carries TRBV30 and TRBJ1-4; 7 nucleotides agree with TRBD1. With V trimmed by 2 bases and J by 3 bases, 3 bases remained unmatched. CDR1 is GTSNPN, CDR2 SVGIG, per germline (reference sequence). The CDR3 has 14 residues.

The chain has TRBV4-3 and TRBJ1-2; TRBD1 aligns across 7 bases. Germline V CDR1 and CDR2: LGHNA, YSLEER. CDR3 length: 16 residues. V lost 2 bases, J lost 5 bases, and 11 bases stayed unmatched. The CDR3 bases are TGCGCCAGCAGCCAAACCTCGGGACAGCCGGGGTATGGCTACACCTTC. It codes for CASSQTSGQPGYGYTF.

The chain combines TRBV19 with TRBJ2-3, with D unclear. Germline values: CDR1 LNHDA, CDR2 SQIVND (reference sequence). The CDR3 sequence is 12 residues long. V was trimmed by 4 bases and J by 4 bases, leaving 6 bases between them. CDR3 coding DNA: TGTGCCAGTAGTAACTTAGCAGATACGCAGTATTTT. Translation gives CASSNLADTQYF.